A single sample gave rise to the 21 T cell receptor beta chains below, sequenced in a study of T cells expressing NK-cell markers. With the 5' RACE reads reprocessed, TCRdb shows one record per CDR3 protein and no DNA. This sample carries 350,000 to 400,000 distinct CDR3 sequences, with over 8.5% going to the ten biggest clones. The sample consisted of blood T cells: a sorted CD56 or NKG2C T cell subset, CD4+ or CD8+ T cells, or bulk PBMC T cells (not recorded which). The origin of the receptors is a woman in her fifties or sixties in good health.

This rearrangement joins TRBV30 to TRBJ2-1; no DNA is available, so the TRBD2 call from TCRdb remains unchecked. Germline V gene lookup returns CDR1 GTSNPN and CDR2 SVGIG (reference sequence). The CDR3 length is 16 residues. CDR3 region: CAWSKDLLAGDNEQFF.

The V and J genes are TRBV20-1 and TRBJ2-1; TCRdb picks TRBD1, but there is no DNA to check that call. The CDR3 is 13 residues long. Germline CDR1 reads DFQATT; CDR2 reads SNEGSKA (reference sequence). CDR3 residues: CSAVHRGYNEQFF.

The V and J genes are TRBV20-1 and TRBJ2-3; TCRdb designates TRBD1, a call that cannot be tested without DNA. This CDR3 is built from 15 residues. Germline CDR1 DFQATT, CDR2 SNEGSKA (reference sequence). The CDR3 sequence is CSALPTGTTTDTQYF.

The chain uses TRBV4-1 and TRBJ1-1; there is no DNA to check the TCRdb D call of TRBD1. CDR3 length: 15 amino acids. Germline assignment: CDR1 MGHRA and CDR2 YSYEKL. CDR3 sequence reads: CASSPYPTVNTEAFF.

V usage is TRBV6-5 and J usage is TRBJ2-5; absent DNA, TCRdb's TRBD1 call cannot be checked. Germline V gene data show CDR1 as MNHEY and CDR2 as SVGAGI. The CDR3 length is 12 residues. The CDR3 protein is CASHRGQETQYF.

The V call is TRBV11-2, the J call TRBJ2-3; TCRdb reports TRBD1, a call that lacks DNA to check it against. The CDR3 has 15 residues. Germline V lookup: CDR1 SGHAT, CDR2 FQNNGV. CDR3 region: CASSPDRVGKDTQYF.

CDR3 loop: CASSSGLAGAKGTQYF. J is TRBJ2-5 and V is TRBV12-3 or TRBV12-4; TCRdb outputs TRBD2, but without DNA this stays unchecked. The CDR3 sequence is 16 residues long.

CDR3 sequence: CASSDLAALYNEQFF. This rearrangement joins TRBV6-6 to TRBJ2-1. Germline CDR1 MNHNY, CDR2 SVGAGI (reference sequence). The CDR3 totals 15 residues.

This chain links TRBV10-3 with TRBJ2-3; TCRdb lists TRBD2, though no DNA is available to test this call. The germline CDR1 and CDR2 sequences are ENHRY and SYGVKD. The CDR3 runs 15 residues. The CDR3 loop reads CAISPSGRAADTQYF.

V is TRBV11-3 and J is TRBJ1-1; TCRdb names TRBD1, which stays unverified in the absence of DNA. The CDR3 has 15 amino acids. CDR1 is SGHNT, CDR2 YENEEA, per germline. The CDR3 loop reads CASSPEGLTGTEAFF.

This chain uses TRBV20-1 with TRBJ1-1. The germline V gene encodes CDR1 DFQATT and CDR2 SNEGSKA (reference sequence). The CDR3 consists of 15 residues. The CDR3 here is CSAPPAVEGGTEAFF.

The V and J genes are TRBV7-9 and TRBJ2-4. Germline V gene data show CDR1 as SEHNR and CDR2 as FQNEAQ (reference sequence). This CDR3 is 15 amino acids long. CDR3 amino acids: CASSSGFRGKNIQYF.

V usage is TRBV6-1 and J usage is TRBJ1-5; absent DNA, TCRdb's TRBD1 call cannot be checked. Germline V lookup: CDR1 MNHNS, CDR2 SASEGT. The CDR3 has 14 residues. CDR3 residues: CASMGGVSNQPQHF.

This chain links TRBV4-1 with TRBJ2-7; the D gene TCRdb calls, TRBD1, cannot be checked with no DNA. Germline assignment: CDR1 MGHRA and CDR2 YSYEKL. The CDR3 has 15 residues. CDR3 amino acids: CASSPGRDGIYEQYF.

V usage is TRBV29-1 and J usage is TRBJ2-3; the D gene TCRdb calls, TRBD2, cannot be checked with no DNA. The CDR3 is 18 residues long. CDR1 SQVTM and CDR2 ANQGSEA come from the germline V gene. CDR3 amino acids: CSVQSLLDENKSTDTQYF.

The V call is TRBV24-1, the J call TRBJ2-1; no DNA is available, so the TRBD2 call from TCRdb remains unchecked. Germline CDR1 KGHDR, CDR2 SFDVKD. This CDR3 comprises 14 residues. The CDR3 region is CATSERDFDNEQFF.

The chain is built from TRBV11-2 and TRBJ2-7; the TCRdb call, TRBD1, lacks DNA for checking. This CDR3 has 15 residues. Germline V gives CDR1 SGHAT, CDR2 FQNNGV. CDR3 sequence reads: CASSLNRDSSYEQYF.

V is TRBV7-9 and J is TRBJ2-2; TCRdb reports TRBD2, a call that lacks DNA to check it against. The V gene's germline CDR1 is SEHNR and CDR2 FQNEAQ (reference sequence). This CDR3 has 17 amino acids. The CDR3 reads CASSLELASENTGELFF.

V usage is TRBV4-1 and J usage is TRBJ1-2; TCRdb gives TRBD1 as the D gene, but with no DNA this cannot be confirmed. Germline loops: CDR1 MGHRA, CDR2 YSYEKL. The CDR3 runs to 16 residues. CDR3 region: CASSRGVGGYGYGYTF.

This sequence joins TRBV29-1 and TRBJ2-5; TCRdb's D call of TRBD1 is untestable without DNA. Germline CDR1 and CDR2: SQVTM and ANQGSEA. This CDR3 is 13 amino acids long. CDR3 sequence reads: CSVTGTGAETQYF.

The chain is built from TRBV19 and TRBJ1-1; lacking DNA, the TRBD1 call made by TCRdb goes unchecked. Per germline, CDR1 LNHDA and CDR2 SQIVND (reference sequence). The CDR3 has 12 residues. CDR3 residues: CASRLQGSEAFF. The variable domain in full, completed from reference TRBV19 and TRBJ1-1, reads DGGITQSPKYLFRKEGQNVTLSCEQNLNHDAMYWYRQDPGQGLRLIYYSQIVNDFQKGDIAEGYSVSREKKESFPLTVTSAQKNPTAFYLCASRLQGSEAFFGQGTRLTVV.